Shown below are 30 T cell receptor beta chains from a single sample sequenced in a study of blood T cell repertoires in COVID-19. Profiled with immunoSEQ multiplex PCR; TCRdb holds only in-frame clones, not every one. The profile shows under 200,000 clones, 80% to 85% of them singletons. The sequencing sample was made of peripheral blood. The receptors come from a woman in her 70s with COVID-19, enrolled during active disease.

The chain has TRBV18 and TRBJ2-3; the D is unclear. The germline gives CDR1 KGHSH, CDR2 LQKENI. There are 14 residues in the CDR3. The V gene lost 4 bases and the J gene lost 1 base, with 9 bases spanning the gap. The chain's CDR3 is CASSQEVGTDTQYF. Written as DNA, the CDR3 is TGTGCCAGCTCACAAGAGGTGGGCACAGATACGCAGTATTTT. The variable domain in full, completed from reference TRBV18 and TRBJ2-3, reads NAGVMQNPRHLVRRRGQEARLRCSPMKGHSHVYWYRQLPEEGLKFMVYLQKENIIDESGMPKERFSAEFPKEGPSILRIQQVVRGDSAAYFCASSQEVGTDTQYFGPGTRLTVL.

The chain joins TRBV18 to TRBJ1-1; TRBD1 is a possible D gene (5 bases). The CDR3 is 12 amino acids. V was cut by 6 bases and J by 7 bases, with 12 bases left in between. Germline CDR1 is KGHSH and CDR2 is LQKENI. The CDR3 DNA sequence: TGTGCCAGCTCGTCCCAGGGAGGTGAAGCTTTCTTT. Residues: CASSSQGGEAFF.

The chain carries TRBV5-6 and TRBJ1-6; D is undetermined. The CDR3 has 17 amino acids. Germline V CDR1 and CDR2: SGHDT, YYEEEE. Between the trimmed V and J ends, which lost 4 bases and 0 bases, there was a span of 14 bases. The CDR3 loop reads CASSPAGTSSYNSPLHF. CDR3 coding DNA: TGTGCCAGCAGCCCGGCGGGCACGAGCTCCTATAATTCACCCCTCCACTTT. The variable domain in full, completed from reference TRBV5-6 and TRBJ1-6, reads DAGVTQSPTHLIKTRGQQVTLRCSPKSGHDTVSWYQQALGQGPQFIFQYYEEEERQRGNFPDRFSGHQFPNYSSELNVNALLLGDSALYLCASSPAGTSSYNSPLHFGNGTRLTVT.

This CDR3 reads CASSLERGSPLHF. Here the CDR3 DNA reads TGTGCCAGCAGCTTGGAAAGGGGTTCACCCCTCCACTTT. This chain joins TRBV7-3 and TRBJ1-6; TRBD1 might be the D (5 bases). The CDR3 loop spans 13 amino acids. Germline CDR1 and CDR2: SGHTA and FQGTGA. V was trimmed by 3 bases and J by 9 bases, leaving 9 bases between them.

The rearrangement joins TRBV19 to TRBJ2-5, with 7 bases identical to TRBD2. There are 13 residues in the CDR3. Germline V gives CDR1 LNHDA, CDR2 SQIVND (reference sequence). Trimming cost V 3 bases and J 6 bases; bases outside gene matches: 4. The CDR3 DNA follows: TGTGCCAGTAGTATCGCGGGAGAAAAGACCCAGTACTTC. This encodes CASSIAGEKTQYF. The whole variable domain, remainder taken from reference TRBV19 and TRBJ2-5, is DGGITQSPKYLFRKEGQNVTLSCEQNLNHDAMYWYRQDPGQGLRLIYYSQIVNDFQKGDIAEGYSVSREKKESFPLTVTSAQKNPTAFYLCASSIAGEKTQYFGPGTRLLVL.

This CDR3 reads CASSQQGYGETQYF. The CDR3 coding sequence is TGTGCCAGCAGCCAACAGGGGTATGGAGAGACCCAGTACTTC. This chain links TRBV16 with TRBJ2-5; D is possibly TRBD1 (6 bases). The CDR3 sequence is 14 residues long. Germline V gives CDR1 KGHSY, CDR2 FQNENV. Between the trimmed V and J ends, which lost 2 bases and 4 bases, there was a span of 11 bases.

This rearrangement joins TRBV7-2 to TRBJ2-7; 7 bases align to TRBD2. Trimming cost V 6 bases and J 3 bases; bases outside gene matches: 11. Germline V gene sequence: CDR1 SGHTA, CDR2 FQGNSA. The CDR3 runs 15 residues. As DNA, the CDR3 is TGTGCCAGCAGTCGCCAGGAGGGCGGGAGCTACGAGCAGTACTTC. Encoded protein: CASSRQEGGSYEQYF. The whole variable domain, remainder taken from reference TRBV7-2 and TRBJ2-7, is GAGVSQSPSNKVTEKGKDVELRCDPISGHTALYWYRQSLGQGLEFLIYFQGNSAPDKSGLPSDRFSAERTGGSVSTLTIQRTQQEDSAVYLCASSRQEGGSYEQYFGPGTRLTVT.

J is TRBJ1-1 and V is TRBV19; D may be TRBD1 (5 bases). Germline V gene lookup returns CDR1 LNHDA and CDR2 SQIVND (reference sequence). V gave up 1 base and J gave up 1 base, with 13 bases separating them. The CDR3 runs to 16 residues. CDR3 region: CASSIGQGVGNTEAFF. As DNA, the CDR3 is TGTGCCAGTAGTATAGGTCAGGGCGTCGGGAACACTGAAGCTTTCTTT.

The CDR3 DNA reads as TGTGCCAGCAGCACGCCGCGGGGGGCCCTCGCAGATACGCAGTATTTT. This translates into CASSTPRGALADTQYF. The V gene is TRBV7-9, the J gene TRBJ2-3; 8 bases match TRBD2. In germline, CDR1 is SEHNR, CDR2 FQNEAQ (reference sequence). The trim removed 5 bases at V and 4 bases at J, leaving 11 bases unmatched. The CDR3 is 16 amino acids.

The CDR3 DNA reads TGTGCCAGCAGCTTAGACCCCCCGGGGAATGAGCAGTTCTTC. Protein: CASSLDPPGNEQFF. This chain uses TRBV7-2 with TRBJ2-1; D is perhaps TRBD2 (5 bases). Germline V gene data show CDR1 as SGHTA and CDR2 as FQGNSA. The CDR3 extends over 14 amino acids. Trimming cost V 1 base and J 7 bases, with 11 bases left between them.

The rearrangement joins TRBV5-6 to TRBJ2-3; 8 bases are shared with TRBD2. The CDR3 runs to 16 residues. V gave up 3 bases and J gave up 2 bases; unmatched junction bases: 8. The germline CDR1 and CDR2 sequences are SGHDT and YYEEEE. In DNA, the CDR3 is TGTGCCAGCAGCTCTCCGCGGGGGGCCATCACAGATACGCAGTATTTT. It translates to CASSSPRGAITDTQYF.

To note about this clone: Additional DNA sequences in this sample encode the identical CDR3. DNA of the CDR3: TGCGCCAGCAGCTTGGACGGGGAAAGCTCCTACAATGAGCAGTTCTTC. Its protein product is CASSLDGESSYNEQFF. V gene TRBV5-1 combines with J gene TRBJ2-1; maybe TRBD2 (5 bases). The V gene lost 0 bases and the J gene lost 0 bases, with 10 bases spanning the gap. CDR3 size: 16 residues. Germline V gene data show CDR1 as SGHRS and CDR2 as YFSETQ.

This clone appeared once. The V and J genes are TRBV3-1 (or the pseudogene TRBV3-2) and TRBJ1-2, with D perhaps matching TRBD1 (5 bases). The V end was cut by 4 bases, the J end by 0 bases, with 15 bases between. Germline V CDR1 and CDR2: LGHDT, YNNKEL (reference sequence). The CDR3 runs to 16 residues. The CDR3: CASSPKGAAPNYGYTF. The CDR3 DNA follows: TGTGCCAGCAGCCCAAAAGGGGCAGCCCCTAACTATGGCTACACCTTC.

This chain links TRBV18 with TRBJ1-1; tentatively, D is TRBD1 (5 bases). Germline values: CDR1 KGHSH, CDR2 LQKENI. The ends were cut back, 2 bases at V and 3 bases at J, with 19 bases in the middle. This CDR3 has 17 residues. This CDR3 is CASSPVFRGAQHTEAFF. CDR3 coding DNA: TGTGCCAGCTCACCAGTATTTCGTGGGGCCCAACACACTGAAGCTTTCTTT.

The genes are TRBV5-1 and TRBJ2-3; D might be TRBD2 (6 bases). V was pared by 0 bases and J by 1 base, with 9 bases between. Germline CDR1 SGHRS, CDR2 YFSETQ. This CDR3 region has 15 residues. CDR3: CASSLEAGRTDTQYF. DNA for the CDR3: TGCGCCAGCAGCTTGGAGGCGGGACGCACAGATACGCAGTATTTT.

This sequence joins TRBV28 and TRBJ1-3; D is undetermined. This CDR3 has 12 amino acids. Germline lookup yields CDR1 MDHEN and CDR2 SYDVKM. The CDR3 reads CCAGRTGNTIYF. CDR3 coding DNA: TGTTGTGCGGGGAGAACTGGAAACACCATATATTTT.

The chain has TRBV29-1 and TRBJ1-1, with D uncertain. The CDR3 covers 10 residues. Trimming cost V 4 bases and J 8 bases, with 8 bases left between them. Per the germline V gene, CDR1 is SQVTM and CDR2 is ANQGSEA. The CDR3 sequence is CSVGNREAFF. The CDR3 coding sequence is TGCAGCGTTGGAAACCGGGAAGCTTTCTTT.

The chain carries TRBV20-1 and TRBJ2-1, with a weak D call TRBD2 (7 bases). V gave up 5 bases and J gave up 12 bases, with 14 bases separating them. Germline values: CDR1 DFQATT, CDR2 SNEGSKA (reference sequence). The CDR3 runs to 11 residues. The CDR3 nucleotides are TGCAGTGCTTCCCGCGGGGGCGCGCAGTTCTTC. It codes for CSASRGGAQFF.

The chain combines TRBV6-5 with TRBJ2-7, with D hard to call. Trimming stripped 10 bases from V and 0 bases from J, with 13 bases between. Per the germline V gene, CDR1 is MNHEY and CDR2 is SVGAGI. The CDR3 contains 13 residues. The CDR3 is CATSYEYSYEQYF. In DNA, the CDR3 is TGTGCCACCTCCTATGAGTACTCCTACGAGCAGTACTTC.

This sequence joins TRBV20-1 and TRBJ2-1; no reliable D call. The CDR3 spans 11 residues. CDR1 is DFQATT and CDR2 is SNEGSKA in the germline V gene (reference sequence). Trimming took 5 bases from V and 5 from J, leaving 7 bases between them. The chain's CDR3 is CSAAPNNEQFF. CDR3 nucleotides: TGCAGTGCTGCTCCTAACAATGAGCAGTTCTTC.

V and J are TRBV28 and TRBJ1-1, with D perhaps TRBD1 (5 bases). V was cut by 4 bases and J by 1 base, with 13 bases left in between. Germline CDR1 reads MDHEN; CDR2 reads SYDVKM. The CDR3 runs to 15 residues. CDR3 loop: CASSYLDRRNTEAFF. The CDR3 nucleotides read TGTGCCAGCAGTTATCTCGACAGACGGAACACTGAAGCTTTCTTT.

The rearrangement uses TRBV21-1 and TRBJ2-1; TRBD2, the table's D call, lacks a check against the DNA. TRBV21-1 represents a pseudogene. There are 19 residues in the CDR3. The CDR3 spells CASSKKGLAGPPSYNEQFF. The CDR3 DNA reads TGTGCCAGCAGCAAAAAAGGGCTAGCGGGCCCACCTTCCTACAATGAGCAGTTCTTC.

The CDR3 nucleotides are TGTGCCAGCAGTTCCCCGACAGGCCAAGGGGAAAAACTGTTTTTT. This sequence encodes CASSSPTGQGEKLFF. The rearrangement links TRBV28 to TRBJ1-4; D perhaps matches TRBD1 (6 bases). The germline V gene has CDR1 MDHEN and CDR2 SYDVKM. Deletions cut 4 bases from V and 8 bases from J, with 17 bases between. The length of the CDR3 is 15 residues.

The V gene is TRBV30, the J gene TRBJ1-4; 9 positions match TRBD1. The V gene's germline CDR1 is GTSNPN and CDR2 SVGIG (reference sequence). V shed 7 bases, J shed 7 bases, and the junction held 7 bases outside the gene matches. CDR3 size: 13 residues. CDR3 in amino acids: CALLQGAGEKLFF. In DNA form, the CDR3 reads TGTGCCTTACTACAGGGGGCGGGTGAAAAACTGTTTTTT.

This chain uses TRBV12-2 with TRBJ2-5; the table's D call, TRBD2, has no DNA check behind it. TRBV12-2 has pseudogene status. The CDR3 runs 15 residues. In DNA form, the CDR3 reads TGTGCAAGTCGCTTAGCCCTATGGACTAGCGTGACCCAGTACTTC. Encoded protein: CASRLALWTSVTQYF.

This chain uses TRBV5-6 with TRBJ1-3; D not certain. The germline CDR1 and CDR2 sequences are SGHDT and YYEEEE. This CDR3 spans 12 amino acids. V was cut by 3 bases and J by 6 bases, with 7 bases left in between. The CDR3 region has the DNA TGTGCCAGCAGCTCAACAGCAAACACCATATATTTT. Translating gives CASSSTANTIYF.

The chain couples TRBV3-1 (or the pseudogene TRBV3-2) to TRBJ2-1; 11 bases line up with TRBD2. The CDR3 covers 15 residues. After removal of 4 bases from V and 9 bases from J, the junction contained 8 bases not matched to a gene. CDR1 LGHDT and CDR2 YNNKEL come from the germline V gene (reference sequence). The CDR3 loop reads CASSPLAGVYSEQFF. In DNA, the CDR3 is TGTGCCAGCAGCCCACTAGCGGGAGTCTATAGTGAGCAGTTCTTC.

V and J are TRBV29-1 and TRBJ2-5, with D maybe TRBD2 (6 bases). Germline-derived CDR1 and CDR2 are SQVTM and ANQGSEA. The ends were cut back, 4 bases at V and 9 bases at J, with 24 bases in the middle. The length of the CDR3 is 15 residues. The CDR3 DNA is TGCAGCGTTGGGATCGTTCTACTAGCCGGTAGTGCCCAGTACTTC. As protein: CSVGIVLLAGSAQYF. Supplemented by reference TRBV29-1 and TRBJ2-5, the full variable domain reads SAVISQKPSRDICQRGTSLTIQCQVDSQVTMMFWYRQQPGQSLTLIATANQGSEATYESGFVIDKFPISRPNLTFSTLTVSNMSPEDSSIYLCSVGIVLLAGSAQYFGPGTRLLVL.

This sequence joins TRBV27 and TRBJ2-1; the D is unclear. V lost 5 bases to trimming and J lost 0 bases, with 11 bases between them. The length of the CDR3 is 15 residues. Germline-derived CDR1 and CDR2 are MNHEY and SMNVEV (reference sequence). The CDR3 sequence is CASSRSHSSYNEQFF. CDR3 coding DNA: TGTGCCAGCAGTCGTAGTCACAGCTCCTACAATGAGCAGTTCTTC.

This chain uses TRBV27 with TRBJ2-3; the D gene is possibly TRBD2 (6 bases). V was clipped by 0 bases and J by 1 base, with 8 bases between them. Per the germline V gene, CDR1 is MNHEY and CDR2 is SMNVEV (reference sequence). The CDR3 runs 15 residues. The CDR3 nucleotides read TGTGCCAGCAGTTTATCCACGGGGGGCACAGATACGCAGTATTTT. As protein: CASSLSTGGTDTQYF.